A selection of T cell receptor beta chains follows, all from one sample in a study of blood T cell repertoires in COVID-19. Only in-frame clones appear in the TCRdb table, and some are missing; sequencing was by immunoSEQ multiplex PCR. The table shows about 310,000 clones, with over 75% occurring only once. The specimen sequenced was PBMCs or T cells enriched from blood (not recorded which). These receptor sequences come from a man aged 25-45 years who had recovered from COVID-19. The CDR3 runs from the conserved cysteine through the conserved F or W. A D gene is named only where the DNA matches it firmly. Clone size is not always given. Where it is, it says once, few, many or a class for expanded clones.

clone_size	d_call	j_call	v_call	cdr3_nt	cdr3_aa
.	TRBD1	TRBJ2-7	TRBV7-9	TGTGCCAGCAGCCGGACAGGGTTTCCCTACGAGCAGTACTTC	CASSRTGFPYEQYF
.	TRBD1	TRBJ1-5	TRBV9	TGTGCCAGCAGCGCCAATCCCGGGACAGGGGGCTGGCAGCCCCAGCATTTT	CASSANPGTGGWQPQHF
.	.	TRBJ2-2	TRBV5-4	TGTGCCAGCAGCACTGGGCCTACCTCCGGGGAGCTGTTTTTT	CASSTGPTSGELFF
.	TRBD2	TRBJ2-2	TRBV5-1	TGCGCCAGCAGCGCGGGACACATTCGCGGGGGGACGAACACCGGGGAGCTGTTTTTT	CASSAGHIRGGTNTGELFF
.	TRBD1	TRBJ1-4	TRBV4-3	TGCGCCAGCAGCCAAGGAGGGACAGGGAATGAAAAACTGTTTTTT	CASSQGGTGNEKLFF
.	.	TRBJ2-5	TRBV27	TGTGCCAGCAGTCGGCTAGCGAATGCATACCAAGAGACCCAGTACTTC	CASSRLANAYQETQYF
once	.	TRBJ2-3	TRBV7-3	TGTGCCAGCAGCTTAAGTCTAACAGATACGCAGTATTTT	CASSLSLTDTQYF
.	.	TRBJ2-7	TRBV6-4	TGTGCCAGCAGCAAATTGGGGGGGCACGAGCAGTACTTC	CASSKLGGHEQYF
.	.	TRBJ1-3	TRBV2	TGTGCCAGCAGTGAAAATAGAAACACCATATATTTT	CASSENRNTIYF
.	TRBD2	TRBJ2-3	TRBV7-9	TGTGCCAGCAGCACCAGGACTAGCGGGGGCCAAGATACGCAGTATTTT	CASSTRTSGGQDTQYF